This is a list of T cell receptor beta chains from one sample in a study of cytomegalovirus exposure and HLA in healthy donors. The method was immunoSEQ multiplex PCR; TCRdb's version includes in-frame clones alone and lacks a portion of them. Here the sample spans hundreds of thousands of clones, less than 90% being singletons. The sequenced material came from PBMCs. All receptors derive from a woman aged 18-29 years in good health and CMV-seronegative. The CDR3 runs from the conserved cysteine through the conserved F or W. D genes are given only for firm matches. Clone size is given for some rows only: seen once, a few or many times, or a class if the clone is expanded.

once	TRBD2	TRBV27	TRBJ2-3	TGTGCCAGCAGCCAGGTGGGACTAGCGGGATCTTTCACAGATACGCAGTATTTT	CASSQVGLAGSFTDTQYF
-	TRBD1	TRBV5-1	TRBJ1-4	TGCGCCAGCAGCTTAACCGGGACAGGGGAAGAAAAACTGTTTTTT	CASSLTGTGEEKLFF
-	-	TRBV10-3	TRBJ2-7	TGTGCCATCAGTGAGTCCGGATACGAGCAGTACTTC	CAISESGYEQYF
-	-	TRBV9	TRBJ2-3	TGTGCCAGCAGCGTAGAAGGGGGTGGCCAAGGTACAGATACGCAGTATTTT	CASSVEGGGQGTDTQYF
-	-	TRBV30	TRBJ2-7	TGTGCCTGGAGCTTAATGGGTTACGAGCAGTACTTC	CAWSLMGYEQYF
-	-	TRBV5-1	TRBJ2-7	TGCGCCAGCTCGGAGGGTCCAAAATACGAGCAGTACTTC	CASSEGPKYEQYF
once	-	TRBV29-1	TRBJ2-1	TGCAGCGTTGAAGGGGGTCAGACAGCTTCGAATGAGCAGTTCTTC	CSVEGGQTASNEQFF
few	TRBD1	TRBV6-5	TRBJ2-4	TGTGCCAGCAGTAGAGGGACAGGGAGGAACATTCAGTACTTC	CASSRGTGRNIQYF
-	-	TRBV7-2	TRBJ1-6	TGTGCCAGCAGCTTCGCGGGCTCACCCCTCCACTTT	CASSFAGSPLHF
-	-	TRBV19	TRBJ2-3	TGTGCCAGTAGTATGTGGGCAGCAGATACGCAGTATTTT	CASSMWAADTQYF
-	-	TRBV6-1	TRBJ1-5	TGTGCCAGCAGTGAAGCAGGGCCTAGGCAGCCCCAGCATTTT	CASSEAGPRQPQHF
once	TRBD1	TRBV11-2	TRBJ1-6	TGTGCCAGCAGTCTGACGGCAGGGGGTAATTCACCCCTCCACTTT	CASSLTAGGNSPLHF
once	-	TRBV15	TRBJ2-6	TGTGCCACCAGCAACAGGGTCAAGGTACCTGGGGCCAACGTCCTGACTTTC	CATSNRVKVPGANVLTF
-	-	TRBV4-1	TRBJ1-4	TGCGCCAGCAGCCAAGATGAGGGCGGGGGTTACAATGAAAAACTGTTTTTT	CASSQDEGGGYNEKLFF
-	-	TRBV27	TRBJ2-2	TGTGCCAGCAGTTTCTCAGCCGGGGAGCTGTTTTTT	CASSFSAGELFF
-	TRBD1	TRBV7-9	TRBJ1-5	TGTGCCAGCAGCCCCGGGACAGCCGTTGGTCAGCCCCAGCATTTT	CASSPGTAVGQPQHF
-	-	TRBV21-1	TRBJ2-3	TGTGCCAGCCTCCGAGGGACCCCCACAGATACGCAGTATTTT	CASLRGTPTDTQYF